The 22 T cell receptor beta chains given below trace back to one sample, sequenced in a study of T cell changes during pregnancy in multiple sclerosis (dated by TCRdb to 2018 to 2020). The library was produced with the immunoSEQ multiplex PCR assay. Sourced from immuneACCESS, this table was stored by TCRdb with only in-frame sequences that have V and J called. A share of the clones is absent; for the studies checked, an unresolved V gene accounts for under half, and the remainder has no known explanation. The sample table contains approximately 51,000 clones; only one count was recorded for 80% to 95% of them. Jointly, the top ten make up around 0.56% of the sample. Sequenced material: CD4+ T cells from peripheral blood mononuclear cells, taken after pregnancy. These receptors were taken from a female donor with multiple sclerosis, enrolled in a pregnancy study.

The chain joins TRBV27 to TRBJ2-7, with 11 bases matching TRBD2. The CDR3 has 14 residues. V gave up 6 bases and J gave up 6 bases; unmatched junction bases: 7. Looked up from germline, CDR1 is MNHEY and CDR2 is SMNVEV (reference sequence). The CDR3 sequence is CASRILAGGSEQYF. CDR3 nucleotides: TGTGCCAGCAGGATTTTAGCGGGAGGGAGCGAGCAGTACTTC.

The chain combines TRBV7-9 with TRBJ2-1; 12 bases are shared with TRBD2. The CDR3 is 15 amino acids. The V segment lost 7 bases and the J segment 8 bases; nucleotides outside the gene matches: 9. In germline, CDR1 is SEHNR, CDR2 FQNEAQ (reference sequence). CDR3 sequence reads: CASNPTSGRGDEQFF. In DNA form, the CDR3 reads TGTGCCAGCAACCCGACTAGCGGGAGAGGGGATGAGCAGTTCTTC.

The chain carries TRBV2 and TRBJ2-1; D might be TRBD2 (6 bases). Trimming took 2 bases from V and 10 from J, leaving 9 bases between them. CDR1 and CDR2 from the germline V gene are SNHLY and FYNNEI. The CDR3 spans 12 residues. The CDR3 DNA sequence: TGTGCCAGCAGTGAATCTAGCGTGGAGCAGTTCTTC. Translated, it gives CASSESSVEQFF.

The chain links TRBV21-1 to TRBJ2-3; no DNA check was done on the table's D call, TRBD1. TRBV21-1 is designated a pseudogene. The CDR3 extends over 17 amino acids. In DNA form, the CDR3 reads TGTGCCAGCAGCAAAGATCACAGTAGATCGAGCACAGATACGCAGTATTTT. Translating it yields CASSKDHSRSSTDTQYF.

The rearrangement links TRBV30 to TRBJ2-7; maybe TRBD1 (5 bases). The CDR3 has 14 residues. V dropped 0 bases and J dropped 2 bases, with 11 bases sitting between them. The V gene's germline CDR1 is GTSNPN and CDR2 SVGIG (reference sequence). As DNA, the CDR3 is TGTGCCTGGAGTGTAGGGGCACCGACCTACGAGCAGTACTTC. Translation: CAWSVGAPTYEQYF.

The V and J genes are TRBV5-1 and TRBJ2-1, with 10 positions matching TRBD2. The germline V gene encodes CDR1 SGHRS and CDR2 YFSETQ. Trimming removed 1 base from V and 3 bases from J; junction bases left unmatched: 7. The CDR3 sequence is 17 residues long. In nucleotides, the CDR3 is TGCGCCAGCAGCTTGACTTCTAGCGGGGGAATCTACAATGAGCAGTTCTTC. As protein: CASSLTSSGGIYNEQFF.

This chain connects TRBV11-1 to TRBJ2-1, with 10 positions matching TRBD2. This CDR3 comprises 14 residues. V lost 3 bases to trimming and J lost 8 bases; unmatched junction nucleotides: 4. The germline CDR1 and CDR2 sequences are SGHAT and FQDESV (reference sequence). The CDR3 loop is CASSFSAGGDEQFF. The CDR3 DNA sequence: TGTGCCAGCAGCTTCTCAGCGGGGGGGGATGAGCAGTTCTTC.

This clone was seen just once. The chain employs TRBV7-2 and TRBJ2-1; TRBD1 aligns across 8 bases. V lost 4 bases to trimming and J lost 9 bases; unmatched junction nucleotides: 8. This CDR3 region has 14 residues. Germline values: CDR1 SGHTA, CDR2 FQGNSA. CDR3 region: CASSYWTGNSEQFF. The DNA for the CDR3 is TGTGCCAGCAGCTACTGGACAGGGAATAGTGAGCAGTTCTTC.

A remark on this clone: Its ends do not fully match the called genes, so a read error is possible. The chain is built from TRBV7-2 and TRBJ2-7; 13 bases match TRBD2. CDR3 length: 14 residues. The germline V gene encodes CDR1 SGHTA and CDR2 FQGNSA. The CDR3 DNA reads TGTGCCAGCAGCTTAACGGGACTAGCGGGATTCCCGTCTTTC. It encodes CASSLTGLAGFPSF.

A single count supports this clone. The rearrangement links TRBV5-5 to TRBJ1-5; 9 nucleotides line up with TRBD1. The J segment lost 4 bases and the V segment lost 3 bases, leaving 2 bases of the junction unmatched. This CDR3 is 14 amino acids long. Looked up from germline, CDR1 is SGHKS and CDR2 is YYEKEE (reference sequence). In nucleotides, the CDR3 is TGTGCCAGCAGCTACGGGACAGGGAATCAGCCCCAGCATTTT. Translation: CASSYGTGNQPQHF.

The chain employs TRBV5-1 and TRBJ2-3; the match to TRBD2 covers 11 bases. Per germline, CDR1 SGHRS and CDR2 YFSETQ. V lost 4 bases, J lost 4 bases, and 11 bases stayed unmatched. The CDR3 totals 17 residues. CDR3 residues: CASSPEILAGVADTQYF. DNA of the CDR3: TGCGCCAGCAGCCCGGAAATACTAGCGGGAGTAGCAGATACGCAGTATTTT. Full variable domain (outside the CDR3, taken from reference TRBV5-1 and TRBJ2-3): KAGVTQTPRYLIKTRGQQVTLSCSPISGHRSVSWYQQTPGQGLQFLFEYFSETQRNKGNFPGRFSGRQFSNSRSEMNVSTLELGDSALYLCASSPEILAGVADTQYFGPGTRLTVL.

A word on this clone: A junction boundary mismatches the germline segment, possibly from a read error. The chain recombines TRBV5-5 with TRBJ2-3, with 13 bases aligning to TRBD2. In germline, CDR1 is SGHKS, CDR2 YYEKEE (reference sequence). This CDR3 contains 18 residues. The CDR3 is CASRLGLAGLFSTDTQYF. The CDR3 DNA reads as TGTGCCAGCAGGTTGGGACTAGCGGGACTCTTTAGCACAGATACGCAGTATTTT.

The rearrangement links TRBV11-2 to TRBJ2-1; TRBD1 matches at 8 bases. The V segment lost 6 bases and the J segment 9 bases; nucleotides outside the gene matches: 7. Germline CDR1 SGHAT, CDR2 FQNNGV. The length of the CDR3 is 13 residues. CDR3 amino acids: CASSSRGQSEQFF. CDR3 DNA sequence: TGTGCCAGCAGTTCCAGGGGGCAGAGTGAGCAGTTCTTC.

The chain has TRBV6-1 and TRBJ1-5; 8 bases agree with TRBD1. The length of the CDR3 is 17 residues. With 0 bases clipped from V and 4 bases from J, the junction kept 8 bases outside the gene matches. The germline V gene has CDR1 MNHNS and CDR2 SASEGT. DNA for the CDR3: TGTGCCAGCAGTGAAGCGGGGGGACAGGTGGCGAATCAGCCCCAGCATTTT. Translated, it gives CASSEAGGQVANQPQHF.

CDR3 in amino acids: CASSSSDKNIQYF. CDR3 nucleotides: TGTGCCAGCAGTTCGTCAGACAAAAACATTCAGTACTTC. The chain uses TRBV2 and TRBJ2-4, with no clear D. V lost 5 bases, J lost 3 bases, and 8 bases lay in between. CDR3 size: 13 residues. The germline CDR1 and CDR2 sequences are SNHLY and FYNNEI. Full variable domain (rest looked up from reference TRBV2 and TRBJ2-4): EPEVTQTPSHQVTQMGQEVILRCVPISNHLYFYWYRQILGQKVEFLVSFYNNEISEKSEIFDDQFSVERPDGSNFTLKIRSTKLEDSAMYFCASSSSDKNIQYFGAGTRLSVL.

The rearrangement links TRBV11-3 to TRBJ2-3; 11 bases match TRBD2. V trimming: 4 bases; J trimming: 5 bases; junction bases outside the gene matches: 8. Per germline, CDR1 SGHNT and CDR2 YENEEA. The CDR3 totals 16 residues. CDR3 loop: CASSWDLLAGEDTQYF. CDR3 bases: TGTGCCAGCAGCTGGGACCTACTAGCGGGAGAAGATACGCAGTATTTT. Based on the CDR3 plus reference TRBV11-3 and TRBJ2-3, the full variable domain is EAGVVQSPRYKIIEKKQPVAFWCNPISGHNTLYWYLQNLGQGPELLIRYENEEAVDDSQLPKDRFSAERLKGVDSTLKIQPAELGDSAVYLCASSWDLLAGEDTQYFGPGTRLTVL.

The J gene is TRBJ2-5, the V gene TRBV7-6; the match to TRBD2 covers 8 bases. With 5 bases clipped from V and 1 base from J, the junction kept 6 bases outside the gene matches. The CDR3 loop spans 15 amino acids. The germline V gene encodes CDR1 SGHVS and CDR2 FNYEAQ. CDR3 protein: CASSLTSALQETQYF. CDR3 nucleotide sequence: TGTGCCAGCAGCCTGACTAGCGCCCTCCAAGAGACCCAGTACTTC.

The chain carries TRBV2 and TRBJ2-3, with 9 bases identical to TRBD2. With V trimmed by 7 bases and J by 2 bases, 7 bases remained unmatched. This CDR3 is 15 amino acids long. Germline V gives CDR1 SNHLY, CDR2 FYNNEI. CDR3 in DNA: TGTGCCAGCACCGGACTAGCGATAGACACAGATACGCAGTATTTT. The encoded protein is CASTGLAIDTDTQYF. The full variable domain, completed using reference TRBV2 and TRBJ2-3, is EPEVTQTPSHQVTQMGQEVILRCVPISNHLYFYWYRQILGQKVEFLVSFYNNEISEKSEIFDDQFSVERPDGSNFTLKIRSTKLEDSAMYFCASTGLAIDTDTQYFGPGTRLTVL.

This sequence joins TRBV29-1 and TRBJ2-2, with D uncertain. CDR3 length: 13 amino acids. Deletions cut 3 bases from V and 1 base from J, with 6 bases between. Germline CDR1 reads SQVTM; CDR2 reads ANQGSEA. DNA for the CDR3: TGCAGCGTTGACGCAGGGAACACCGGGGAGCTGTTTTTT. It encodes CSVDAGNTGELFF.

A note on this clone: Different DNA sequences within this sample yield the same CDR3. The CDR3 is CASSLGLAGTDTQYF. As DNA, the CDR3 is TGTGCCAGCAGCCTAGGACTAGCGGGGACAGATACGCAGTATTTT. The J gene is TRBJ2-3, the V gene TRBV7-9; 12 bases are shared with TRBD2. This CDR3 is built from 15 residues. Trimming removed 5 bases from V and 3 bases from J; junction bases left unmatched: 3. The V gene's germline CDR1 is SEHNR and CDR2 FQNEAQ (reference sequence).

A few counts support this clone. V gene TRBV11-3 combines with J gene TRBJ2-3; 10 bases are shared with TRBD2. Germline loops: CDR1 SGHNT, CDR2 YENEEA. Trimming at V came to 4 bases and at J to 7 bases, leaving 2 bases not matched to a gene. CDR3 length equals 13 residues. Here the CDR3 reads CASSSSGGNTQYF. DNA for the CDR3: TGTGCCAGCAGCTCTAGCGGGGGCAATACGCAGTATTTT.

This sequence joins TRBV28 and TRBJ2-7; TRBD2 agrees at 8 bases. Per the germline V gene, CDR1 is MDHEN and CDR2 is SYDVKM. CDR3 size: 15 residues. J gave up 1 base and V 8 bases, and 10 bases lay outside the gene matches. CDR3 nucleotides: TGTGCCAGCGGGGGCGGGGGGTTTTTATCCTACGAGCAGTACTTC. As protein: CASGGGGFLSYEQYF.